A selection of T cell receptor beta chains follows, all from one sample in a study of cytotoxic CD8 clonotypes in ibrutinib-treated CLL. Sequencing was performed with immunoSEQ multiplex PCR; in TCRdb, only in-frame clones are kept and a portion is missing. The sample holds around 150,000 clones; around 81% are singletons and the top ten take about 7.4%. The specimen comprised PBMCs, sampled after 36 months of ibrutinib treatment. These receptors were taken from a human donor with chronic lymphocytic leukemia. The CDR3 runs from the conserved cysteine through the conserved F or W.

V	length	CDR3
TRBV5-1	15	CASSQGGSGNQPQHF
TRBV7-9	15	CASSYPRAGQETQYF
TRBV6-6	12	CASRQDNQPQHF
TRBV14	18	CASSQEQLAGGPGETQYF
TRBV28	12	CASSSQGVEQYF
TRBV5-4	15	CASSLAAGRNTEAFF
TRBV2	11	CASSPGGTQYF
TRBV5-6	14	CASSLWEGLRPQHF
TRBV19	15	CASSGGADGPDTQYF
TRBV7-9	14	CASSLGTAGNTIYF
TRBV5-1	13	CASSLEGAGGYTF
TRBV5-3	14	CARSYHGSKYEQYF
TRBV28	15	CASMGVRDSTDTQYF
TRBV10-2	12	CASSLEPYGYTF
TRBV10-1	13	CASSDLGSYEQYF
TRBV13	13	CASSRTGDYGYTF
TRBV19	14	CASSMVGGGYGYTF
TRBV5-4	13	CASSRGAGNTIYF
TRBV9	15	CASSVGDHSYNEQFF
TRBV18	13	CASSPLQNTEAFF
TRBV7-3	14	CASSRQDTTGELFF
TRBV7-9	12	CASGSSGNTIYF
TRBV6-5	15	CASQKGWNSNTEAFF
TRBV6-5	14	CASSGHRPGNTIYF
TRBV15	17	CATSREDRDRGFDEQYF
TRBV7-2	11	CASSLNTEAFF
TRBV25-1	17	CASSEYGQVTYNSPLHF
TRBV6-4	17	CASSDSVRVEPNQPQHF
TRBV11-2	14	CASSLVPGGHEQYF
TRBV5-1	14	CASSLDRWTGELFF
TRBV28	14	CASSLLGPWYGYTF
TRBV19	15	CASSIGTVLTDTQYF
TRBV19	15	CASSPDWTVQETQYF
TRBV28	14	CASSQRQGQETQYF
TRBV2	17	CASSKEFSGTRIQPQHF
TRBV18	13	CASSPGVNTEAFF
TRBV18	17	CASSPPGRDTTNEKLFF
TRBV23-1	18	CASTRDKVSFVAKNIQYF
TRBV5-6	14	CASSLDGGTYEQYF
TRBV9	16	CASSAWGGGMTDTQYF
TRBV6-5	13	CASTAGLNQPQHF
TRBV10-3	15	CAISEVDGSNTEAFF
TRBV6-6	14	CASKTGQNNQPQHF
TRBV5-1	14	CASSSGWVDEKLFF
TRBV5-1	13	CASSLTGKETQYF
TRBV5-4	14	CASHIQGGLYEQYF
TRBV4-1	16	CASSQAGGLIYNEQFF
TRBV10-3	16	CAISETGSVNTGELFF
TRBV7-9	13	CASSSRGFARAFF
TRBV9	13	CASSGTEAWGYTF
TRBV4-2	15	CASSQDLASGYEQYF